The clone carrying this T cell receptor beta chain was counted only a few times. The target antigen is unknown. This sample is part of a study of naive and memory T cell subsets. Four PCR rounds used nested alpha and beta constant region primers plus the SP2 primer. TCRdb re-called the 5' RACE reads through MiXCR, storing one row per CDR3 protein. This sample has around 56,000 distinct CDR3 sequences, with about 8.3% found just once. A UMI-containing oligonucleotide was joined by 3' ligation to the TCR cDNA template. Whole blood, roughly 2.5 ml, came from adult healthy volunteers. Findings and limits, study-wide: This RNA-based method may be sensitive to activation-related transcript changes.

This TCR was recovered from a female donor in good health.

The CDR3 coding sequence is TGCGCCAGCAGCTCAGTGGGGGCCCATAATGAAAAACTGTTTTTT. This sequence encodes CASSSVGAHNEKLFF. V is TRBV5-1 and J is TRBJ1-4; D possibly corresponds to TRBD1 (6 bases). There are 15 residues in the CDR3. V lost 3 bases, J lost 4 bases, and 13 bases lay in between. CDR1 and CDR2 (germline): SGHRS, YFSETQ.